Each of the 2 T cell receptor beta chains below was sequenced from the same sample in a study of blood T cell repertoires in COVID-19. Some clones are missing from TCRdb's copy, which holds only in-frame ones; the method was immunoSEQ multiplex PCR. The sample has 150,000 to 200,000 clones; approximately 81% are singletons. Material: peripheral blood. The receptor source for this set is a woman between 70 and 85 years old with COVID-19, enrolled during active disease.

The chain has TRBV10-3 and TRBJ2-7; 12 bases fit TRBD1. The CDR3 is made up of 14 amino acids. The germline gives CDR1 ENHRY, CDR2 SYGVKD. V shed 5 bases, J shed 6 bases, and the junction held 5 bases outside the gene matches. CDR3 sequence: CAISPGQGAGEQYF. The CDR3 region has the DNA TGTGCCATCAGTCCGGGACAGGGGGCGGGCGAGCAGTACTTC.

This clone has a handful of counts. The V call is TRBV30, the J call TRBJ1-2; TRBD1 might be the D (6 bases). Germline assignment: CDR1 GTSNPN and CDR2 SVGIG (reference sequence). The CDR3 contains 13 residues. Trimming removed 6 bases from V and 7 bases from J, with 18 bases in between. CDR3 bases: TGTGCCTGCCAGGAACAGGGCTCGGGTGGCTACACCTTC. This encodes CACQEQGSGGYTF.